This T cell receptor beta chain was found in a study of blood T cell repertoires in COVID-19. Some clones are missing from TCRdb's copy, which holds only in-frame ones; the method was immunoSEQ multiplex PCR. The repertoire has over 25,000 clones, approximately 80% of them found once; the top ten carry about an eighth. Germline V lookup: CDR1 ENHRY, CDR2 SYGVKD. The CDR3 covers 15 residues. V lost 8 bases and J lost 7; bases outside the gene matches: 13. The TCR sequence derives from a human donor in a cohort sampled during active COVID-19. The chain combines TRBV10-3 with TRBJ1-5; 8 positions match TRBD1. The specimen sequenced was peripheral blood. The CDR3: CAIGNGQGLGQPQHF. The CDR3, as DNA: TGTGCCATCGGAAACGGACAGGGCTTGGGGCAGCCCCAGCATTTT.